The entry below gives a single TCR beta chain sequence along with its context. The CDR3 is 15 amino acids. Germline lookup yields CDR1 SNHLY and CDR2 FYNNEI. V lost 4 bases and J 7 bases, leaving 17 bases between the germline ends. Profiled with immunoSEQ multiplex PCR; TCRdb holds only in-frame clones, not every one. This table holds around 150,000 clones, roughly 84% found once. This sample was taken from a study of blood T cell repertoires in COVID-19. The chain employs TRBV2 and TRBJ2-1, with D possibly TRBD1 on 6 matching bases. The sequenced sample was peripheral blood. This TCR was sampled from a man aged 35 to 55 with acute or convalescent COVID-19. CDR3 protein: CASSVPPGVENEQFF. CDR3 in DNA: TGTGCCAGCAGTGTCCCCCCAGGGGTAGAAAATGAGCAGTTCTTC.